The sequence of this TCR beta chain was determined in a study of somatic mutations in cytotoxic T cells in rheumatoid arthritis. The CDR3 contains 17 residues. The V and J ends lost 4 bases and 3 bases, in that order; junction bases with no gene match: 11. The germline CDR1 and CDR2 sequences are SGHAT and FQDESV (reference sequence). Source study methods: Matches were rare between published virus-specific TCRB sequences and patient CD8+ clones exceeding 1%. Repertoires were generated with immunoSEQ multiplex PCR, while TCRdb's copy carries only in-frame clones and drops some. V and J calls and clone size follow that table, whereas D and trimming were derived from the DNA. Found here are 6,000 or so clones, roughly 80% of them singletons; the top ten hold 30%.

This sample comprised CD8+ T cells sorted from blood, obtained at a follow-up visit. This sequence joins TRBV11-1 and TRBJ2-1; 8 nucleotides line up with TRBD2. This clonotype was obtained from a woman between 65 and 79 years old with rheumatoid arthritis. CDR3 in DNA: TGTGCCAGCAGCTCCAAGACTAGCGTCCGCCTCTACAATGAGCAGTTCTTC. The encoded protein is CASSSKTSVRLYNEQFF.